These 13 T cell receptor beta chains were all obtained from the same sample, sequenced in a study of T cell responses to AZD1222 COVID-19 vaccine. The method was immunoSEQ multiplex PCR; TCRdb's version includes in-frame clones alone and lacks a portion of them. This sample has around 95,000 clones, with around nine tenths found just once. The sequencing used peripheral blood, collected on day 0 of AZD1222 vaccination. The receptors were gathered from an adult in good health.

DNA of the CDR3: TGTGCCAGCAGCCCTAACCCCCCGAGGGGCGGGGAGCTGTTTTTT. Translated, it gives CASSPNPPRGGELFF. J is TRBJ2-2 and V is TRBV28; the D call may be TRBD1 or TRBD2 (5 bases each). CDR1 MDHEN and CDR2 SYDVKM come from the germline V gene. The CDR3 totals 15 residues. Trimming pared 6 bases from V and 7 bases from J, leaving 18 bases between.

Written as DNA, the CDR3 is TGTGCCAGTAGTATGTGGGGCCATGCTTTCTTT. Translated: CASSMWGHAFF. The J gene is TRBJ1-1, the V gene TRBV19; tentative D call: TRBD1 (5 bases). The V and J ends lost 3 bases and 11 bases respectively, with 10 bases between them. The CDR3 is 11 amino acids. Looked up from germline, CDR1 is LNHDA and CDR2 is SQIVND (reference sequence).

The V gene is TRBV5-1, the J gene TRBJ2-1, with D hard to call. The CDR3 runs to 11 residues. Germline lookup yields CDR1 SGHRS and CDR2 YFSETQ. V was shortened by 1 base and J by 7 bases, with 3 bases between the two germline ends. In DNA, the CDR3 is TGCGCCAGCAGCTTGATAAATGAGCAGTTCTTC. Its translation: CASSLINEQFF.

This rearrangement joins TRBV28 to TRBJ2-7, with 12 bases aligning to TRBD2. J lost 2 bases, V lost 1 base, and 12 bases had no gene match. The CDR3 covers 19 residues. Looked up from germline, CDR1 is MDHEN and CDR2 is SYDVKM. This CDR3 is CASSLFFRGLAGSTYEQYF. Written as DNA, the CDR3 is TGTGCCAGCAGTTTATTCTTTCGGGGACTAGCGGGCTCAACCTACGAGCAGTACTTC.

CDR3 DNA: TGCGCCAGCAGCCAACGCCCCCTCTACGAGCAGTACTTC. Amino acids: CASSQRPLYEQYF. This rearrangement joins TRBV4-1 to TRBJ2-7; D uncertain. Germline values: CDR1 MGHRA, CDR2 YSYEKL. The CDR3 contains 13 residues. Trimming stripped 2 bases from V and 3 bases from J, with 8 bases between.

The rearrangement uses TRBV28 and TRBJ1-2; a weak D match, TRBD1 (6 bases). V gave up 3 bases and J gave up 3 bases, with 14 bases separating them. Germline CDR1 reads MDHEN; CDR2 reads SYDVKM. This CDR3 has 15 residues. CDR3 in amino acids: CASSLLTGLDYGYTF. DNA for the CDR3: TGTGCCAGCAGTTTGCTAACAGGGTTGGACTATGGCTACACCTTC.

The rearrangement joins TRBV6-5 to TRBJ1-2; D is undetermined. The CDR3 has 14 residues. V was trimmed by 6 bases and J by 6 bases, leaving 17 bases between them. Germline values: CDR1 MNHEY, CDR2 SVGAGI. The CDR3, as DNA: TGTGCCAGCAGAGACCTCGGCTTCTATAATGGCTACACCTTC. Residues: CASRDLGFYNGYTF.

The chain joins TRBV28 to TRBJ2-7; possible D gene TRBD1, 5 bases. CDR1 is MDHEN and CDR2 is SYDVKM in the germline V gene. V lost 2 bases and J lost 0, with 11 bases in between. This CDR3 contains 15 residues. The CDR3 loop is CASSLSPDSSYEQYF. Here the CDR3 DNA reads TGTGCCAGCAGTTTAAGCCCCGACAGCTCCTACGAGCAGTACTTC.

The genes are TRBV23-1 and TRBJ2-3; 8 nucleotides align to TRBD2. TRBV23-1 is noted as an ORF with a role that remains uncertain. J gave up 2 bases and V 0 bases, and 7 bases lay outside the gene matches. The CDR3 spans 17 residues. The CDR3 DNA sequence: TGCGCCAGCAGTCAATCTATGCGGGAGGAGATCACAGATACGCAGTATTTT. Translation gives CASSQSMREEITDTQYF.

The rearrangement uses TRBV5-1 and TRBJ1-2; 10 bases are a match to TRBD1. With V trimmed by 1 base and J by 8 bases, 8 bases remained unmatched. CDR1 is SGHRS, CDR2 YFSETQ, per germline. This CDR3 has 15 amino acids. The CDR3 reads CASSLSQGQGYGYTF. The CDR3, as DNA: TGCGCCAGCAGCTTGTCGCAGGGACAGGGGTACGGCTACACCTTC.

Turning to this clone: This sample includes further DNA sequences coding for the same CDR3. The chain has TRBV5-1 and TRBJ2-3; tentative D call: TRBD1 (5 bases). Per the germline V gene, CDR1 is SGHRS and CDR2 is YFSETQ. The CDR3 sequence is 15 residues long. V was clipped by 0 bases and J by 0 bases, with 8 bases between them. The CDR3 bases are TGCGCCAGCAGCTTGGGGACATTTAGCACAGATACGCAGTATTTT. Translated: CASSLGTFSTDTQYF.

The V and J genes are TRBV5-1 and TRBJ2-1; TRBD1 agrees at 7 bases. J lost 7 bases, V lost 7 bases, and 2 bases had no gene match. Germline loops: CDR1 SGHRS, CDR2 YFSETQ. CDR3 length: 11 residues. The CDR3 DNA is TGCGCCAGCGCCAGGGGGAATGAGCAGTTCTTC. Its protein is CASARGNEQFF.

This clone was detected a few times. The chain joins TRBV19 to TRBJ2-1; no reliable D call. There are 11 residues in the CDR3. The V end was cut by 3 bases, the J end by 10 bases, with 7 bases between. Germline CDR1 and CDR2: LNHDA and SQIVND (reference sequence). DNA of the CDR3: TGTGCCAGTAGTATGGGGTTAGAGCAGTTCTTC. This gives the protein CASSMGLEQFF.